The 27 T cell receptor beta chains presented below share a single source sample, sequenced in a study of blood T cell repertoires in COVID-19 (dated by TCRdb to 2020 to 2022). Libraries were built with the immunoSEQ multiplex PCR assay. Held by TCRdb, this immuneACCESS table contains in-frame sequences only and omits some clones. Under half of the omission traces to an unresolved V gene where checked; the cause of the rest is unknown. Counted in this sample were tens of thousands of clones; roughly 80% of them appeared once. Less than 30% of the sample is taken by the ten largest. The sample was peripheral blood. Receptors originate from a man aged 65-85 years with active COVID-19.

The rearrangement uses TRBV9 and TRBJ1-1; D unclear. The CDR3 totals 17 residues. The germline V and J ends were trimmed by 1 base and 5 bases, with 21 bases remaining between them. Germline V gene sequence: CDR1 SGDLS, CDR2 YYNGEE. The CDR3 DNA reads TGTGCCAGCAGCGTAAGTGGCAGGCCCGAAATGATGACTGAAGCTTTCTTT. Protein product: CASSVSGRPEMMTEAFF.

The chain combines TRBV12-1 with TRBJ1-5; TRBD1 is the table's D call, not checked against the DNA. TRBV12-1 is listed as a pseudogene. The CDR3 loop spans 21 amino acids. CDR3 DNA sequence: TGTGCCAGCAGCCCATACGGACAGGGTACAAATCGCCGAGGGAGCAATCAGCCCCAGCATTTT. Encoded protein: CASSPYGQGTNRRGSNQPQHF.

This chain joins TRBV20-1 and TRBJ2-2; D gene uncertain. CDR1 and CDR2 (germline): DFQATT, SNEGSKA (reference sequence). V lost 3 bases and J 0 bases, leaving 8 bases between the germline ends. This CDR3 is 14 amino acids long. CDR3 DNA: TGCAGTGCTAGTCAGGTCGCGAACACCGGGGAGCTGTTTTTT. It encodes CSASQVANTGELFF.

CDR3 in DNA: TGTGCCAGCCAAGCTGGGGGCAGGGGACCCTATGGCTACACCTTC. Its protein is CASQAGGRGPYGYTF. This rearrangement joins TRBV7-2 to TRBJ1-2; D may be TRBD1 (6 bases). CDR3 length equals 15 residues. Trimming took 8 bases from V and 4 from J, leaving 20 bases between them. Per the germline V gene, CDR1 is SGHTA and CDR2 is FQGNSA.

This chain links TRBV18 with TRBJ2-5, with TRBD1 identical over 11 bases. CDR1 and CDR2 (germline): KGHSH, LQKENI. Trimming removed 0 bases from V and 5 bases from J; junction bases left unmatched: 5. The CDR3 is 16 residues long. The CDR3 loop is CASSPPSDRGQETQYF. CDR3 in DNA: TGTGCCAGCTCACCACCTTCGGACAGGGGGCAGGAGACCCAGTACTTC.

This chain connects TRBV9 to TRBJ1-2; the match to TRBD1 covers 7 bases. This CDR3 region has 14 residues. Germline V gene sequence: CDR1 SGDLS, CDR2 YYNGEE. Trimming took 4 bases from V and 4 from J; bases not matched to a gene: 7. CDR3 DNA sequence: TGTGCCAGCAGCAAAGGAGGGGGCCTCTATGGCTACACCTTC. Its translation: CASSKGGGLYGYTF. The whole variable domain, filled in from reference TRBV9 and TRBJ1-2, reads DSGVTQTPKHLITATGQRVTLRCSPRSGDLSVYWYQQSLDQGLQFLIQYYNGEERAKGNILERFSAQQFPDLHSELNLSSLELGDSALYFCASSKGGGLYGYTFGSGTRLTVV.

V and J are TRBV18 and TRBJ1-2; D is possibly TRBD1 (6 bases). Between the trimmed V and J ends, which lost 4 bases and 4 bases, there was a span of 16 bases. Germline lookup yields CDR1 KGHSH and CDR2 LQKENI. This CDR3 is built from 15 residues. The CDR3 nucleotides are TGTGCCAGCTCACTAGGGGGTCAGGACAGCTATGGCTACACCTTC. Translated: CASSLGGQDSYGYTF. Full variable domain (remainder filled in from reference TRBV18 and TRBJ1-2): NAGVMQNPRHLVRRRGQEARLRCSPMKGHSHVYWYRQLPEEGLKFMVYLQKENIIDESGMPKERFSAEFPKEGPSILRIQQVVRGDSAAYFCASSLGGQDSYGYTFGSGTRLTVV.

The V call is TRBV2, the J call TRBJ1-6, with 8 bases fitting TRBD1. J lost 8 bases, V lost 4 bases, and 7 bases had no gene match. Germline V gene data show CDR1 as SNHLY and CDR2 as FYNNEI. The CDR3 totals 15 residues. CDR3 amino acids: CASSVRTGSDSPLHF. In nucleotides, the CDR3 is TGTGCCAGCAGTGTCAGGACAGGGAGTGATTCACCCCTCCACTTT.

In its sample, this clone is medium-sized. V is TRBV9 and J is TRBJ2-3; 13 bases align to TRBD2. CDR1 is SGDLS and CDR2 is YYNGEE in the germline V gene. This CDR3 comprises 15 residues. The trim removed 3 bases at V and 5 bases at J, leaving 3 bases unmatched. CDR3: CASSAGTSGIDTQYF. The CDR3 DNA reads as TGTGCCAGCAGCGCCGGGACTAGCGGGATAGATACGCAGTATTTT.

In this sample, this clone turned up once. V and J are TRBV5-8 and TRBJ2-7, with a possible D match to TRBD1 (6 bases). CDR1 is SGHTS, CDR2 YDEGEE, per germline. This CDR3 comprises 15 residues. The V end was cut by 4 bases, the J end by 4 bases, with 18 bases between. CDR3 loop: CASSPPGPGAYEQYF. The CDR3 nucleotides are TGTGCCAGCAGCCCTCCGGGGCCAGGGGCGTACGAGCAGTACTTC.

The V call is TRBV2, the J call TRBJ1-5; D is undetermined. Trimming shortened V by 2 bases and J by 0 bases, and 8 bases separated the two germline ends. The CDR3 covers 15 residues. Germline-derived CDR1 and CDR2 are SNHLY and FYNNEI. This chain's CDR3 is CASSEQVNSNQPQHF. CDR3 coding DNA: TGTGCCAGCAGTGAACAGGTCAATAGCAATCAGCCCCAGCATTTT.

The chain combines TRBV4-1 with TRBJ2-4; a weak D match, TRBD1 (7 bases). The V and J ends lost 2 bases and 0 bases respectively, with 11 bases between them. The CDR3 covers 16 residues. CDR1 is MGHRA and CDR2 is YSYEKL in the germline V gene. The CDR3: CASSQPGGLAKNIQYF. CDR3 in DNA: TGCGCCAGCAGCCAACCAGGGGGGCTAGCCAAAAACATTCAGTACTTC.

The CDR3 nucleotides read TGTGCCAGCAGCCAGTTCTCTAGTGGGTTGGAGACCCAGTACTTC. It yields the protein CASSQFSSGLETQYF. The gene calls are TRBV3-1 (or the pseudogene TRBV3-2) and TRBJ2-5; D uncertain. Germline assignment: CDR1 LGHDT and CDR2 YNNKEL (reference sequence). V shed 3 bases and J shed 5 bases, with 16 bases lying between them. The CDR3 consists of 15 residues.

This clone has only a few counts. The rearrangement uses TRBV7-9 and TRBJ2-5; TRBD2 matches at 7 bases. This CDR3 has 16 amino acids. V dropped 2 bases and J dropped 5; count of bases not matched to a gene: 11. From germline, CDR1 is SEHNR and CDR2 FQNEAQ (reference sequence). CDR3: CASSLPRAGDLETQYF. The CDR3 region has the DNA TGTGCCAGCAGCTTACCCCGTGCGGGAGATTTGGAGACCCAGTACTTC.

The chain couples TRBV2 to TRBJ1-1; TRBD1 agrees at 7 bases. V was pared by 5 bases and J by 4 bases, with 7 bases of the junction left unmatched. The CDR3 loop spans 14 amino acids. Germline V gene sequence: CDR1 SNHLY, CDR2 FYNNEI. CDR3 DNA sequence: TGTGCCAGCAGTATCTGGGACAGTTCCACTGAAGCTTTCTTT. It encodes CASSIWDSSTEAFF.

J is TRBJ2-7 and V is TRBV4-1; 9 bases match TRBD2. The CDR3 loop spans 16 amino acids. Germline V gives CDR1 MGHRA, CDR2 YSYEKL. Trimming took 0 bases from V and 2 from J; bases not matched to a gene: 5. CDR3 bases: TGCGCCAGCAGCCAAGATCAGTTAGCGGGAGCCTACGAGCAGTACTTC. Residues: CASSQDQLAGAYEQYF.

The count of this clone is one. The chain joins TRBV9 to TRBJ2-5; 9 bases map to TRBD2. CDR1 and CDR2 (germline): SGDLS, YYNGEE. V was pared by 4 bases and J by 4 bases, with 11 bases of the junction left unmatched. The CDR3 extends over 16 amino acids. CDR3 region: CASSPHSGSLGETQYF. The CDR3 DNA is TGTGCCAGCAGCCCCCATAGCGGGAGTTTGGGAGAGACCCAGTACTTC. The whole variable domain, remainder taken from reference TRBV9 and TRBJ2-5, is DSGVTQTPKHLITATGQRVTLRCSPRSGDLSVYWYQQSLDQGLQFLIQYYNGEERAKGNILERFSAQQFPDLHSELNLSSLELGDSALYFCASSPHSGSLGETQYFGPGTRLLVL.

This clone was picked up a small number of times. The chain carries TRBV3-1 (or the pseudogene TRBV3-2) and TRBJ2-7, with D possibly being TRBD2 (6 bases). V was cut by 0 bases and J by 9 bases, with 18 bases left in between. The CDR3 loop spans 15 amino acids. CDR1 is LGHDT and CDR2 is YNNKEL in the germline V gene (reference sequence). The CDR3 sequence: CASSQDGGGVAVQYF. CDR3 sequence (DNA): TGTGCCAGCAGCCAAGATGGGGGTGGGGTAGCGGTGCAGTACTTC.

The CDR3 DNA reads as TGTGCCAGCAGTCCGTACAGGGGGGTTAGCTCCTACAATGAGCAGTTCTTC. This codes for CASSPYRGVSSYNEQFF. V is TRBV27 and J is TRBJ2-1; 8 bases are a match to TRBD1. The CDR3 spans 17 residues. The germline gives CDR1 MNHEY, CDR2 SMNVEV (reference sequence). V was pared by 5 bases and J by 0 bases, with 9 bases of the junction left unmatched.

The chain has TRBV19 and TRBJ2-3, with D possibly being TRBD2 (6 bases). V gave up 3 bases and J gave up 4 bases, with 14 bases separating them. Germline lookup yields CDR1 LNHDA and CDR2 SQIVND (reference sequence). The CDR3 runs to 15 residues. The CDR3 nucleotides are TGTGCCAGTAGTATGACTAGGAGGTTTCCAGATACGCAGTATTTT. It yields the protein CASSMTRRFPDTQYF. The variable domain in full, completed from reference TRBV19 and TRBJ2-3, reads DGGITQSPKYLFRKEGQNVTLSCEQNLNHDAMYWYRQDPGQGLRLIYYSQIVNDFQKGDIAEGYSVSREKKESFPLTVTSAQKNPTAFYLCASSMTRRFPDTQYFGPGTRLTVL.

Of note for this clone: A junction end diverges from the germline sequence, so it may reflect a read error. The chain uses TRBV2 and TRBJ2-7, with 7 bases that match TRBD1. Per the germline V gene, CDR1 is SNHLY and CDR2 is FYNNEI. This CDR3 comprises 14 residues. The CDR3 bases are TGTGCCAGCAGCGAAGGACAGGCCCCCTACGAGCAGTACTTC. This sequence encodes CASSEGQAPYEQYF.

The genes are TRBV7-9 and TRBJ2-1; D is perhaps TRBD1 (7 bases). V lost 5 bases and J 5 bases, leaving 19 bases between the germline ends. This CDR3 has 16 residues. Per germline, CDR1 SEHNR and CDR2 FQNEAQ (reference sequence). The CDR3 is CASSAGGGQLNNEQFF. CDR3 nucleotides: TGTGCCAGCAGCGCAGGAGGGGGACAGCTAAACAATGAGCAGTTCTTC.

The sample holds a few counts of this clone. V usage is TRBV24-1 and J usage is TRBJ1-2; D possibly corresponds to TRBD1 (6 bases). The CDR3 covers 14 residues. The germline CDR1 and CDR2 sequences are KGHDR and SFDVKD. Trimming stripped 2 bases from V and 6 bases from J, with 12 bases between. The CDR3 DNA is TGTGCCACCAGTGATTCCCAGGGGCCGGATGGCTACACCTTC. Translated: CATSDSQGPDGYTF.

The rearrangement uses TRBV6-5 and TRBJ1-2; the D gene is possibly TRBD1 (6 bases). The CDR3 covers 13 residues. Trimming shortened V by 3 bases and J by 4 bases, and 9 bases separated the two germline ends. Germline V gene data show CDR1 as MNHEY and CDR2 as SVGAGI. The CDR3 is CASSYGQFYGYTF. The CDR3 DNA reads TGTGCCAGCAGTTATGGACAGTTCTATGGCTACACCTTC.

The chain couples TRBV2 to TRBJ1-3; TRBD1 aligns across 8 bases. Germline-derived CDR1 and CDR2 are SNHLY and FYNNEI. The CDR3 is made up of 15 amino acids. V was clipped by 8 bases and J by 4 bases; unmatched bases: 10. As DNA, the CDR3 is TGTGCCAGCTCGATAGTGACAGGGGTCGGAAACACCATATATTTT. Residues: CASSIVTGVGNTIYF.

This clone was seen just once. This chain uses TRBV5-1 with TRBJ2-1; D may be TRBD2 (7 bases). Germline V gene sequence: CDR1 SGHRS, CDR2 YFSETQ. Deletions cut 4 bases from V and 1 base from J, with 15 bases between. This CDR3 is built from 16 residues. The CDR3 sequence is CASSKGGGSSYNEQFF. CDR3 nucleotides: TGCGCCAGCAGCAAGGGGGGGGGCTCGTCCTACAATGAGCAGTTCTTC.

The genes are TRBV5-4 and TRBJ1-1; D is uncertain. The germline CDR1 and CDR2 sequences are SGHNT and YYREEE (reference sequence). Trimming stripped 5 bases from V and 4 bases from J, with 15 bases between. The CDR3 spans 14 residues. The CDR3 DNA reads as TGTGCCAGCAGTGTGGACTCCTCCAGCACTGAAGCTTTCTTT. This encodes CASSVDSSSTEAFF. Full variable domain (outside the CDR3, taken from reference TRBV5-4 and TRBJ1-1): ETGVTQSPTHLIKTRGQQVTLRCSSQSGHNTVSWYQQALGQGPQFIFQYYREEENGRGNFPPRFSGLQFPNYSSELNVNALELDDSALYLCASSVDSSSTEAFFGQGTRLTVV.